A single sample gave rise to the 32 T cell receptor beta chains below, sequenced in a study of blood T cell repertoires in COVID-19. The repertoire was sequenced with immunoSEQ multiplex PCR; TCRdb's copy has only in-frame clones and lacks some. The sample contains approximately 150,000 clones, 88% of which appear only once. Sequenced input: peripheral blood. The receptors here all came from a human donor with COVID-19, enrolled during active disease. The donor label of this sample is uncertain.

The CDR3 bases are TGTGCCAGCAGCCCCGGGACAGGGGAAACAGATACGCAGTATTTT. Its protein product is CASSPGTGETDTQYF. The chain recombines TRBV7-9 with TRBJ2-3, with 10 bases fitting TRBD1. With V trimmed by 5 bases and J by 3 bases, 5 bases remained unmatched. Germline CDR1 reads SEHNR; CDR2 reads FQNEAQ (reference sequence). The CDR3 is made up of 15 amino acids.

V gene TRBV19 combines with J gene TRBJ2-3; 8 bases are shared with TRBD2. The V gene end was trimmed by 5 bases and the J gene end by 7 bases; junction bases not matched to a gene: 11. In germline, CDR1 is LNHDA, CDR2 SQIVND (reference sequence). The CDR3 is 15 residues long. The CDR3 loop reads CASSQGLAGIHTQYF. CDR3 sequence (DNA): TGTGCCAGTAGTCAGGGTCTAGCGGGCATACATACGCAGTATTTT.

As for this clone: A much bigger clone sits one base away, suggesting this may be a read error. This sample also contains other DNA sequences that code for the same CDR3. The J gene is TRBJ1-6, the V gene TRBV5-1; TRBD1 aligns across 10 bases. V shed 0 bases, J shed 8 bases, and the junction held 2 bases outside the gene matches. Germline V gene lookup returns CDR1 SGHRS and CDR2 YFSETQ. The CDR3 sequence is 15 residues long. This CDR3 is CASSLAGTGDSPLHF. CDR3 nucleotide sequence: TGCGCCAGCAGCTTGGCCGGGACAGGGGATTCACCCCTCCACTTT.

Here the CDR3 DNA reads TGCGCCAGTCGGGACAGCCCGAACACCGGGGAGCTGTTTTTT. Encoded protein: CASRDSPNTGELFF. The V and J genes are TRBV10-1 and TRBJ2-2; the match to TRBD1 covers 7 bases. The CDR3 consists of 14 residues. Germline-derived CDR1 and CDR2 are WNHNN and SYGVQD (reference sequence). The V gene end was trimmed by 9 bases and the J gene end by 0 bases; junction bases not matched to a gene: 4.

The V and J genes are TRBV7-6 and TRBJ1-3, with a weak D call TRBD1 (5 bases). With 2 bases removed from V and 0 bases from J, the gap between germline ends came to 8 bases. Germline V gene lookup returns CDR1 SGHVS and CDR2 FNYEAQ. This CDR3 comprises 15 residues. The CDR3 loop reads CASSLQGYSGNTIYF. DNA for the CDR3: TGTGCCAGCAGCTTACAGGGATACTCTGGAAACACCATATATTTT.

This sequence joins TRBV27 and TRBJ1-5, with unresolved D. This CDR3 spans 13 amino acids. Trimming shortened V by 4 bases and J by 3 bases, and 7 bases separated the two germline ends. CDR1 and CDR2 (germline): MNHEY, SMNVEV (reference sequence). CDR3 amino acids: CASSWRFNQPQHF. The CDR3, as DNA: TGTGCCAGCAGTTGGAGGTTCAATCAGCCCCAGCATTTT.

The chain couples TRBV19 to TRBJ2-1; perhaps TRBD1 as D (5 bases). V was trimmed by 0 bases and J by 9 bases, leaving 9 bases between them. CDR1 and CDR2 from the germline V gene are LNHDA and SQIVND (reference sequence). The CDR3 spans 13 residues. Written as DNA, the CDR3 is TGTGCCAGTAGTATAGATTGGGGCCCTGAGCAGTTCTTC. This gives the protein CASSIDWGPEQFF.

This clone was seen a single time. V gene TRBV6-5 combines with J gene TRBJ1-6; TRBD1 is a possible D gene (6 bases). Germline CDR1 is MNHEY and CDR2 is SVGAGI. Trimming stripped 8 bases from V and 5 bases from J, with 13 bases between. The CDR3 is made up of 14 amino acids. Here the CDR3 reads CASRRDTHNSPLHF. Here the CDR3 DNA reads TGTGCCAGCCGCCGGGACACTCATAATTCACCCCTCCACTTT.

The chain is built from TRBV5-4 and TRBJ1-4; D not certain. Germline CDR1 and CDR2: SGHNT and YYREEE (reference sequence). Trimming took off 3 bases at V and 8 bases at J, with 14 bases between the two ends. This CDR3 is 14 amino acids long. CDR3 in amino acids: CASSSDGGREKLFF. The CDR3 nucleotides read TGTGCCAGCAGCTCGGACGGAGGGAGGGAAAAACTGTTTTTT.

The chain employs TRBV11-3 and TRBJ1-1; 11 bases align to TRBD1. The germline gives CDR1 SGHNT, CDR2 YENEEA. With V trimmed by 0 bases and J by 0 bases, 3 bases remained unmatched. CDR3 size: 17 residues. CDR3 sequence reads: CASSLDGTGGMNTEAFF. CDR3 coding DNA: TGTGCCAGCAGCTTAGACGGGACAGGGGGGATGAACACTGAAGCTTTCTTT. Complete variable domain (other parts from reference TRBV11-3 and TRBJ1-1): EAGVVQSPRYKIIEKKQPVAFWCNPISGHNTLYWYLQNLGQGPELLIRYENEEAVDDSQLPKDRFSAERLKGVDSTLKIQPAELGDSAVYLCASSLDGTGGMNTEAFFGQGTRLTVV.

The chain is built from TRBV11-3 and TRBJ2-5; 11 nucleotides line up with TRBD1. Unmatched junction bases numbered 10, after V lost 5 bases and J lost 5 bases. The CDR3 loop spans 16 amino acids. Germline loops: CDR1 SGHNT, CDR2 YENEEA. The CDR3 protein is CASSQRWTGGAETQYF. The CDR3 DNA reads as TGTGCCAGCAGCCAACGCTGGACAGGGGGCGCGGAGACCCAGTACTTC.

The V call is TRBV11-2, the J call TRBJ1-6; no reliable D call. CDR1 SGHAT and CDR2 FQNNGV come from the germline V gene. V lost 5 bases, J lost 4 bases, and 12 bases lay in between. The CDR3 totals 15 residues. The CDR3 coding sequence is TGTGCCAGCAGCGTAAGCGGCGGATATAATTCACCCCTCCACTTT. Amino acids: CASSVSGGYNSPLHF.

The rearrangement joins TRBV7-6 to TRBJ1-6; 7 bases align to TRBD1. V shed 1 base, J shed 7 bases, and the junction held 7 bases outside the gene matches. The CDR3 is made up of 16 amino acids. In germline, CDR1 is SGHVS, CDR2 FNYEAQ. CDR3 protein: CASSLGNRGGNSPLHF. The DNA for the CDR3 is TGTGCCAGCAGCTTAGGGAACAGGGGTGGGAATTCACCCCTCCACTTT.

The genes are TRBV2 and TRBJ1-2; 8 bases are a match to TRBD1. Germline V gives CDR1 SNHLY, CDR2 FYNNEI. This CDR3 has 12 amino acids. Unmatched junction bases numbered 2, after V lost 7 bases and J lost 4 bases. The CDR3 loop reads CASTGQGYGYTF. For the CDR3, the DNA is TGTGCCAGCACCGGACAGGGCTATGGCTACACCTTC. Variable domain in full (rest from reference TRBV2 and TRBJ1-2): EPEVTQTPSHQVTQMGQEVILRCVPISNHLYFYWYRQILGQKVEFLVSFYNNEISEKSEIFDDQFSVERPDGSNFTLKIRSTKLEDSAMYFCASTGQGYGYTFGSGTRLTVV.

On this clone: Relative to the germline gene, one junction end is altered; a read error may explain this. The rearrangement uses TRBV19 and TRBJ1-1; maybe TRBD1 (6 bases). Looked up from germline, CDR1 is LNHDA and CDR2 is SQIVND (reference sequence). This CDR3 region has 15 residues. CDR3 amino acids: CASSWWAGENAEAFF. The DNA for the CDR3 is TGTGCCAGTAGTTGGTGGGCAGGGGAGAACGCTGAAGCTTTCTTT.

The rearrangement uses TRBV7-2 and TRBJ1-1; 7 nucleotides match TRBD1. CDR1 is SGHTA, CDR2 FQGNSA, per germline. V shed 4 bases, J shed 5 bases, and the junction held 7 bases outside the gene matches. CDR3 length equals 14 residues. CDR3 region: CASSSGQVGTEAFF. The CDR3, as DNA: TGTGCCAGCAGCTCCGGACAGGTGGGGACTGAAGCTTTCTTT.

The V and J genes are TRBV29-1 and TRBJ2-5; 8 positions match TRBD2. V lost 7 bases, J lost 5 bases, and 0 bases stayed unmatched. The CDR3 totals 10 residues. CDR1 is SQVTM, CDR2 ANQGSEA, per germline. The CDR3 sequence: CSGGGETQYF. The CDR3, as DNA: TGCAGCGGCGGGGGGGAGACCCAGTACTTC.

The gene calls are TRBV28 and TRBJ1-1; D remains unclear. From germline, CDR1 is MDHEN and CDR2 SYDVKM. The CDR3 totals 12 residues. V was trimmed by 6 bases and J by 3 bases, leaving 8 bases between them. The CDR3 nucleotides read TGTGCCAGCAGCCCCCGAGACACTGAAGCTTTCTTT. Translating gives CASSPRDTEAFF.

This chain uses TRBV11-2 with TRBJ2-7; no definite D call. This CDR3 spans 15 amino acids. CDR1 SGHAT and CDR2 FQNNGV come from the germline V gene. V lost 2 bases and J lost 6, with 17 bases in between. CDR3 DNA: TGTGCCAGCAGCTTACTCCCAACTCACCTCCTCGAGCAGTACTTC. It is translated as CASSLLPTHLLEQYF.

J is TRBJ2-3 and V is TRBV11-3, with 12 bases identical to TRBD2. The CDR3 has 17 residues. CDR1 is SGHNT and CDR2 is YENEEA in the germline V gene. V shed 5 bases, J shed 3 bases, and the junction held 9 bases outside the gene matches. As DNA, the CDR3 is TGTGCCAGCAGCCCGACCCTGACTAGCGGGGGAACAGATACGCAGTATTTT. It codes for CASSPTLTSGGTDTQYF. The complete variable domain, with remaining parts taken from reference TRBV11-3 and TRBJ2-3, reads EAGVVQSPRYKIIEKKQPVAFWCNPISGHNTLYWYLQNLGQGPELLIRYENEEAVDDSQLPKDRFSAERLKGVDSTLKIQPAELGDSAVYLCASSPTLTSGGTDTQYFGPGTRLTVL.

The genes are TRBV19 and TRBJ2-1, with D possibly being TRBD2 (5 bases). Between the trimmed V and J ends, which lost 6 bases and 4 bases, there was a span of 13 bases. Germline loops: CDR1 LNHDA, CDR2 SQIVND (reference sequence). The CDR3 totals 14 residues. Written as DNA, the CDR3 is TGTGCCAGTAGCGCGGGCAGCTGGTACAATGAGCAGTTCTTC. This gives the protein CASSAGSWYNEQFF.

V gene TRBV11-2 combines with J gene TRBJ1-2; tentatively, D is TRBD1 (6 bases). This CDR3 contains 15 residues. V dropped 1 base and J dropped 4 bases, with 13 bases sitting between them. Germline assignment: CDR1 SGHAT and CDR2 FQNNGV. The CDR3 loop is CASSLGGRGGYGYTF. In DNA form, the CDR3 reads TGTGCCAGCAGCTTAGGAGGCAGGGGTGGCTATGGCTACACCTTC. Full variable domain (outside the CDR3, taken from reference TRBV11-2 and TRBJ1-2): EAGVAQSPRYKIIEKRQSVAFWCNPISGHATLYWYQQILGQGPKLLIQFQNNGVVDDSQLPKDRFSAERLKGVDSTLKIQPAKLEDSAVYLCASSLGGRGGYGYTFGSGTRLTVV.

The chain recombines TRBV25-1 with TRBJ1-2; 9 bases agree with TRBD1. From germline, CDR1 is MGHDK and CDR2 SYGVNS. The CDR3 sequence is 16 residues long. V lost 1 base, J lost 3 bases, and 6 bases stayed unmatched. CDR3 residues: CASSELQGAEDYGYTF. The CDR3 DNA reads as TGTGCCAGCAGTGAATTACAGGGGGCGGAGGACTATGGCTACACCTTC.

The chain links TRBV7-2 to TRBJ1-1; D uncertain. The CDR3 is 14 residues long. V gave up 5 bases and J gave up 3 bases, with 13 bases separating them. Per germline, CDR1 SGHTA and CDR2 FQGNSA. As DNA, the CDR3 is TGTGCCAGCAGCCTACAGCCCCAAGACACTGAAGCTTTCTTT. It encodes CASSLQPQDTEAFF.

CDR3 coding DNA: TGTGCCAGCAGCTTAGCGCCGGCGGGCTCCTACGAGCAGTACTTC. Encoded protein: CASSLAPAGSYEQYF. The chain employs TRBV7-9 and TRBJ2-7; tentative D call: TRBD2 (5 bases). Trimming removed 0 bases at V and 0 bases at J, with 9 bases between. The CDR3 totals 15 residues. The germline V gene encodes CDR1 SEHNR and CDR2 FQNEAQ (reference sequence).

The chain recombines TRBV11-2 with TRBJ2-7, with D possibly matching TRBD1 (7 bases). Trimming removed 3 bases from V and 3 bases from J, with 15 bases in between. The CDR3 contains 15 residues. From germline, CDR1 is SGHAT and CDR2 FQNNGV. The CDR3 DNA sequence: TGTGCCAGCAGCTTTGGAGGGCAGGGGGGCTACGAGCAGTACTTC. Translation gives CASSFGGQGGYEQYF.

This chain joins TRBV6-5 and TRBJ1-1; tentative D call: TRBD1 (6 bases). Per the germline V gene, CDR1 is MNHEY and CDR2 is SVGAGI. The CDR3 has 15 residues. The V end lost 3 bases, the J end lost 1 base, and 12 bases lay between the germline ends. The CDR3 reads CASSYEQGRNTEAFF. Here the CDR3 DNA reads TGTGCCAGCAGTTATGAACAGGGTAGGAACACTGAAGCTTTCTTT.

The CDR3 DNA reads as TGTGCCAGCAGCTCCTCCGGGACAGGGAACTATGGCTACACCTTC. This codes for CASSSSGTGNYGYTF. The rearrangement joins TRBV3-1 (or the pseudogene TRBV3-2) to TRBJ1-2; TRBD1 matches 9 bases. CDR3 length: 15 residues. Looked up from germline, CDR1 is LGHDT and CDR2 is YNNKEL (reference sequence). V trimming: 5 bases; J trimming: 2 bases; junction bases outside the gene matches: 6.

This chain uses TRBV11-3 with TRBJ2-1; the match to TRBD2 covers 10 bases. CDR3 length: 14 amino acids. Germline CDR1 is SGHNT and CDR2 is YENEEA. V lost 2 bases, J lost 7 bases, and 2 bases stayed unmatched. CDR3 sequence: CASSLRTSGNEQFF. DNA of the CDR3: TGTGCCAGCAGCTTAAGGACTAGCGGAAATGAGCAGTTCTTC.

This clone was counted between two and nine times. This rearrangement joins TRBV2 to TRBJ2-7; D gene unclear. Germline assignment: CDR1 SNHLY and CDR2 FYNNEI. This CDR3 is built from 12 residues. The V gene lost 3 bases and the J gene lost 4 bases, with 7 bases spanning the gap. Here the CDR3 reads CASSDNSYEQYF. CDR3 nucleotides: TGTGCCAGCAGTGATAATAGTTACGAGCAGTACTTC.

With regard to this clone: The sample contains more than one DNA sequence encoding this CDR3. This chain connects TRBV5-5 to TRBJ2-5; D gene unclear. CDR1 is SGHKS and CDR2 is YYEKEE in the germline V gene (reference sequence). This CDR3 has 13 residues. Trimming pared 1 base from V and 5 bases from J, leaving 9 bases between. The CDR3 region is CASSLPSQETQYF. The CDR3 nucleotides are TGTGCCAGCAGCTTGCCGTCTCAGGAGACCCAGTACTTC.

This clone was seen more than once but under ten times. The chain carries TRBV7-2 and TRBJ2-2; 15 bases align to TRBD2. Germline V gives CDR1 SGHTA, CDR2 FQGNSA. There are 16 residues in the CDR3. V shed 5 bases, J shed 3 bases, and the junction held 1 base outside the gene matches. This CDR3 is CASSRTSGGDTGELFF. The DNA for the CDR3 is TGTGCCAGCAGCCGGACTAGCGGGGGGGACACCGGGGAGCTGTTTTTT. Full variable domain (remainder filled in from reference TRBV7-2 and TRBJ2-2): GAGVSQSPSNKVTEKGKDVELRCDPISGHTALYWYRQSLGQGLEFLIYFQGNSAPDKSGLPSDRFSAERTGGSVSTLTIQRTQQEDSAVYLCASSRTSGGDTGELFFGEGSRLTVL.